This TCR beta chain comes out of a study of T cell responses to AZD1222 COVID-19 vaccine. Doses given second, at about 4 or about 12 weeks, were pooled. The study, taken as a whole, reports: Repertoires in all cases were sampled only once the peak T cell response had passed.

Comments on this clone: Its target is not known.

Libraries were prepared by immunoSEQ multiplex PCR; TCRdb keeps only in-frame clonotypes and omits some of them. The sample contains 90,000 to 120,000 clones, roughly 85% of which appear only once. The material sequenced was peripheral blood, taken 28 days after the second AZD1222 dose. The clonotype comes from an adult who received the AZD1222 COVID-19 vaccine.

The CDR3 bases are TGTGCCAGCGGCCTAAGCTCCTACGAGCAGTACTTC. Amino acid sequence: CASGLSSYEQYF. The chain couples TRBV28 to TRBJ2-7, with no clear D. The length of the CDR3 is 12 residues. V dropped 8 bases and J dropped 0 bases, with 8 bases sitting between them. Germline CDR1 MDHEN, CDR2 SYDVKM.